Below, 24 T cell receptor beta chains from the same sample are listed, as sequenced in a study of cytomegalovirus exposure and HLA in healthy donors. PCR primers comprised 60 Vbeta and 13 Jbeta primers. Using immunoSEQ multiplex PCR, the repertoire was profiled, and TCRdb retains in-frame clones only, with some absent. The sample has 100,000 to 150,000 clones; over 65% are singletons. Sequencing was carried out using PBMCs. The receptors were sampled from a man aged 50 to 60 in good health and CMV-seronegative.

The chain uses TRBV18 and TRBJ1-1; no reliable D call. V lost 9 bases, J lost 1 base, and 12 bases lay in between. The CDR3 loop spans 13 amino acids. Germline CDR1 and CDR2: KGHSH and LQKENI. DNA of the CDR3: TGTGCCAGTAACAAAGAGGGGAACACTGAAGCTTTCTTT. Its translation is CASNKEGNTEAFF.

This clone was recorded only once. The J gene is TRBJ2-6, the V gene TRBV2, with 9 nucleotides matching TRBD1. The CDR3 contains 17 residues. The germline V gene has CDR1 SNHLY and CDR2 FYNNEI. V shed 5 bases, J shed 1 base, and the junction held 6 bases outside the gene matches. The CDR3 nucleotides read TGTGCCAGCAGTTTTGGGACAGGGACGTCTGGGGCCAACGTCCTGACTTTC. Translating it yields CASSFGTGTSGANVLTF.

The rearrangement uses TRBV5-1 and TRBJ2-5, with D possibly being TRBD1 (6 bases). Trimming shortened V by 0 bases and J by 0 bases, and 12 bases separated the two germline ends. This CDR3 spans 16 amino acids. CDR1 and CDR2 from the germline V gene are SGHRS and YFSETQ. In nucleotides, the CDR3 is TGCGCCAGCAGCTTGGCATTTACAGGGAACCAAGAGACCCAGTACTTC. Residues: CASSLAFTGNQETQYF.

This chain links TRBV11-2 with TRBJ2-3; D might be TRBD2 (5 bases). With 3 bases removed from V and 0 bases from J, the gap between germline ends came to 7 bases. Germline V gives CDR1 SGHAT, CDR2 FQNNGV. The CDR3 runs to 14 residues. DNA of the CDR3: TGTGCCAGCAGCTTCCCGGGGAGCACAGATACGCAGTATTTT. Amino acid sequence: CASSFPGSTDTQYF.

The CDR3 region is CASTMGGIVNEQFF. The CDR3 nucleotides read TGCGCCAGCACCATGGGCGGGATTGTAAATGAGCAGTTCTTC. V is TRBV5-1 and J is TRBJ2-1, with TRBD2 as a possible D gene (6 bases). This CDR3 region has 14 residues. Trimming took 6 bases from V and 7 from J, leaving 17 bases between them. CDR1 is SGHRS, CDR2 YFSETQ, per germline.

This chain connects TRBV7-2 to TRBJ1-1; TRBD1 matches 12 bases. Germline-derived CDR1 and CDR2 are SGHTA and FQGNSA. This CDR3 comprises 15 residues. The trim removed 8 bases at V and 6 bases at J, leaving 10 bases unmatched. Written as DNA, the CDR3 is TGTGCCAGCCGGGACAGGGGGCAAGCTAGCGCTGAAGCTTTCTTT. The encoded protein is CASRDRGQASAEAFF.

In this sample, this clone turned up a few times. The J gene is TRBJ1-5, the V gene TRBV28, with no clear D. Germline loops: CDR1 MDHEN, CDR2 SYDVKM. Deletions cut 6 bases from V and 0 bases from J, with 12 bases between. This CDR3 has 15 residues. CDR3 loop: CASRSGADSNQPQHF. The CDR3 DNA sequence: TGTGCCAGCAGGTCGGGTGCAGATAGCAATCAGCCCCAGCATTTT.

This clone showed up just a few times. The chain couples TRBV5-6 to TRBJ2-7; 8 bases align to TRBD1. Germline V gene sequence: CDR1 SGHDT, CDR2 YYEEEE. V lost 1 base and J lost 4; bases outside the gene matches: 13. CDR3 length: 17 amino acids. The CDR3 region is CASSLYRGNEVGYEQYF. CDR3 nucleotide sequence: TGTGCCAGCAGCTTGTACAGGGGGAATGAAGTTGGTTACGAGCAGTACTTC. Full variable domain (rest looked up from reference TRBV5-6 and TRBJ2-7): DAGVTQSPTHLIKTRGQQVTLRCSPKSGHDTVSWYQQALGQGPQFIFQYYEEEERQRGNFPDRFSGHQFPNYSSELNVNALLLGDSALYLCASSLYRGNEVGYEQYFGPGTRLTVT.

The genes are TRBV2 and TRBJ2-2, with 7 bases aligning to TRBD1. The V and J ends lost 5 bases and 2 bases, in that order; junction bases with no gene match: 5. This CDR3 has 15 residues. Per germline, CDR1 SNHLY and CDR2 FYNNEI. This CDR3 is CASSLDRSNTGELFF. The CDR3 DNA reads TGTGCCAGCAGTTTGGACAGGAGTAACACCGGGGAGCTGTTTTTT.

The chain employs TRBV2 and TRBJ1-1; D is uncertain. Per germline, CDR1 SNHLY and CDR2 FYNNEI. There are 14 residues in the CDR3. Trimming removed 6 bases from V and 6 bases from J, with 17 bases in between. CDR3 sequence reads: CASSRTPGSAEAFF. The CDR3 DNA reads TGTGCCAGCAGCAGGACTCCGGGCAGCGCTGAAGCTTTCTTT.

With respect to this clone: The junction shows a germline mismatch at one end, possibly a read error. The chain carries TRBV7-9 and TRBJ1-5; 7 bases match TRBD1. CDR1 is SEHNR, CDR2 FQNEAQ, per germline (reference sequence). The CDR3 is 15 residues long. CDR3: CSSSSTGTVNQPQHF. The CDR3 DNA reads TGTTCCAGCAGCTCCACCGGGACAGTCAATCAGCCCCAGCATTTT.

The chain links TRBV7-2 to TRBJ2-2; D gene ambiguous. The CDR3 has 15 amino acids. The germline CDR1 and CDR2 sequences are SGHTA and FQGNSA. With 5 bases removed from V and 6 bases from J, the gap between germline ends came to 16 bases. The CDR3: CASSLLGSTPGELFF. Written as DNA, the CDR3 is TGTGCCAGCAGCCTTCTGGGCTCGACCCCCGGGGAGCTGTTTTTT.

This chain links TRBV5-6 with TRBJ1-2, with D possibly being TRBD1 (5 bases). This CDR3 is built from 13 residues. Trimming cost V 0 bases and J 4 bases, with 7 bases left between them. Germline values: CDR1 SGHDT, CDR2 YYEEEE. In nucleotides, the CDR3 is TGTGCCAGCAGCTTGGGGGGCCGCTATGGCTACACCTTC. Protein: CASSLGGRYGYTF.

This rearrangement joins TRBV25-1 to TRBJ2-1; the D gene is possibly TRBD1 (5 bases). Germline CDR1 is MGHDK and CDR2 is SYGVNS. V was clipped by 5 bases and J by 9 bases, with 11 bases between them. The CDR3 covers 12 residues. The CDR3 spells CASSTTGTEQFF. As DNA, the CDR3 is TGTGCCAGCAGTACTACAGGAACTGAGCAGTTCTTC.

There are a few counts of this clone. The chain recombines TRBV4-1 with TRBJ2-7; 7 bases agree with TRBD1. The V gene's germline CDR1 is MGHRA and CDR2 YSYEKL. The CDR3 is 16 residues long. The V segment lost 0 bases and the J segment 3 bases; nucleotides outside the gene matches: 8. This CDR3 reads CASSQDSRQGYYEQYF. In DNA form, the CDR3 reads TGCGCCAGCAGCCAAGATAGTCGACAGGGTTACTACGAGCAGTACTTC.

The chain is built from TRBV7-8 and TRBJ2-1, with D possibly being TRBD2 (6 bases). The V and J ends lost 1 base and 5 bases respectively, with 9 bases between them. Looked up from germline, CDR1 is SGHVS and CDR2 is FQNEAQ. This CDR3 is built from 14 residues. CDR3 nucleotides: TGTGCCAGCAGCTTAGAGTGGGGGGACAATGAGCAGTTCTTC. Its protein is CASSLEWGDNEQFF.

The gene calls are TRBV7-9 and TRBJ1-6, with 8 bases fitting TRBD1. Germline CDR1 reads SEHNR; CDR2 reads FQNEAQ (reference sequence). The J segment lost 3 bases and the V segment lost 5 bases, leaving 3 bases of the junction unmatched. CDR3 length: 15 residues. The CDR3 DNA reads as TGTGCCAGCAGCACCGGACAGGGCTATAATTCACCCCTCCACTTT. It translates to CASSTGQGYNSPLHF.

The V call is TRBV7-3, the J call TRBJ1-5; D call uncertain. The length of the CDR3 is 15 residues. CDR1 and CDR2 from the germline V gene are SGHTA and FQGTGA. The V end lost 3 bases, the J end lost 3 bases, and 12 bases lay between the germline ends. The CDR3, as DNA: TGTGCCAGCAGCTTTGGAAGGGAGCTCAATCAGCCCCAGCATTTT. It codes for CASSFGRELNQPQHF.

Only a few counts were recorded for this clone. The rearrangement uses TRBV5-4 and TRBJ2-2, with D perhaps TRBD1 (5 bases). V was cut by 0 bases and J by 7 bases, with 10 bases left in between. From germline, CDR1 is SGHNT and CDR2 YYREEE (reference sequence). CDR3 length: 14 amino acids. This CDR3 is CASSLAWGGGELFF. CDR3 nucleotide sequence: TGTGCCAGCAGCTTGGCCTGGGGCGGCGGGGAGCTGTTTTTT.

This sequence joins TRBV19 and TRBJ2-3, with D tentatively TRBD2 (5 bases). The CDR3 covers 16 residues. Per germline, CDR1 LNHDA and CDR2 SQIVND (reference sequence). V was trimmed by 3 bases and J by 3 bases, leaving 16 bases between them. The CDR3 DNA sequence: TGTGCCAGTAGTATCCAGCCAACGCTAGCAACAGATACGCAGTATTTT. Residues: CASSIQPTLATDTQYF. Variable domain in full (rest from reference TRBV19 and TRBJ2-3): DGGITQSPKYLFRKEGQNVTLSCEQNLNHDAMYWYRQDPGQGLRLIYYSQIVNDFQKGDIAEGYSVSREKKESFPLTVTSAQKNPTAFYLCASSIQPTLATDTQYFGPGTRLTVL.

The chain has TRBV30 and TRBJ2-7; weak D call: TRBD1 (6 bases). V was pared by 5 bases and J by 4 bases, with 15 bases between. Germline-derived CDR1 and CDR2 are GTSNPN and SVGIG (reference sequence). CDR3 size: 13 residues. This CDR3 reads CAWAPTGRYEQYF. CDR3 bases: TGTGCCTGGGCCCCAACAGGGAGATACGAGCAGTACTTC.

The genes are TRBV29-1 and TRBJ2-4, with 8 bases that match TRBD1. Trimming at V came to 6 bases and at J to 8 bases, leaving 9 bases not matched to a gene. The CDR3 is made up of 13 amino acids. Looked up from germline, CDR1 is SQVTM and CDR2 is ANQGSEA. CDR3 residues: CSVEEQGGDIQYF. The CDR3 DNA sequence: TGCAGCGTCGAGGAACAGGGGGGAGACATTCAGTACTTC.

The V and J genes are TRBV19 and TRBJ2-1; D not certain. The CDR3 totals 13 residues. Germline lookup yields CDR1 LNHDA and CDR2 SQIVND (reference sequence). The V gene lost 5 bases and the J gene lost 1 base, with 6 bases spanning the gap. CDR3: CASSSRSYNEQFF. CDR3 nucleotides: TGTGCCAGTAGTTCGCGGTCCTACAATGAGCAGTTCTTC.

J is TRBJ2-1 and V is TRBV9; D gene ambiguous. Per germline, CDR1 SGDLS and CDR2 YYNGEE. V lost 4 bases and J lost 6, with 14 bases in between. CDR3 length: 14 residues. The CDR3 DNA reads TGTGCCAGCAGCTCCCGAACAGAATTCAATGAGCAGTTCTTC. It is translated as CASSSRTEFNEQFF.